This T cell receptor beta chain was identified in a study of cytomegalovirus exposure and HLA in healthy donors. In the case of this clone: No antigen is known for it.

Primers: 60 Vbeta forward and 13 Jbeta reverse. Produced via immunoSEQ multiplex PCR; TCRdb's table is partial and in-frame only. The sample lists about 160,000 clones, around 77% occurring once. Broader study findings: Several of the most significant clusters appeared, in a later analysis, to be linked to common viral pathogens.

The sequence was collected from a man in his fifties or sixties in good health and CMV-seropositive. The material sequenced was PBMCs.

The CDR3 region is CASSWDRASYGYTF. CDR3 nucleotide sequence: TGTGCCAGCAGTTGGGACAGGGCGAGCTATGGCTACACCTTC. The gene calls are TRBV6-1 and TRBJ1-2, with 9 bases aligning to TRBD1. The CDR3 covers 14 residues. CDR1 and CDR2 from the germline V gene are MNHNS and SASEGT. Unmatched junction bases numbered 5, after V lost 5 bases and J lost 4 bases.